This TCR beta chain is from a study of T cell responses to AZD1222 COVID-19 vaccine. Study conclusions and caveats: The breadth and depth of Spike-specific TCRs increased once two AZD1222 doses had been given. Among the donors, most were white British and more were female, and clonal diversity was possibly underestimated. Only a handful of AZD1222 recipients were seropositive at baseline. There were repertoire samples only from the period after the peak T cell response.

For this clone: Its specificity is not known.

The method was immunoSEQ multiplex PCR; TCRdb's version includes in-frame clones alone and lacks a portion of them. The sample contains tens of thousands of clones, 81% of which appear only once. This receptor was taken from an adult who received the AZD1222 COVID-19 vaccine. Sample: peripheral blood, taken 28 days after the second AZD1222 dose.

The CDR3 nucleotides are TGCGCCAGCAGCTTCCGACAGGCATCCTACAATGAGCAGTTCTTC. Protein: CASSFRQASYNEQFF. V gene TRBV5-1 combines with J gene TRBJ2-1; tentative D call: TRBD1 (6 bases). Germline V lookup: CDR1 SGHRS, CDR2 YFSETQ. V lost 2 bases to trimming and J lost 1 base, with 10 bases between them. The CDR3 is 15 amino acids.